This passage covers 27 T cell receptor beta chains from one sample sequenced in a study of T-cell memory formation after mild COVID-19 (dated by TCRdb to the early 2020s). The method behind the library was 5' RACE. Instrument on record: Illumina NovaSeq 6000. TCRdb reworked the public reads: Q25 trimming with fastp, MiXCR clone assembly, productive beta chains retained. CDR3 protein duplicates are merged, each entry listing the most common genes and DNA. For this sample the table gives roughly 52,000 distinct CDR3 sequences, of which approximately 7% were detected only once. The ten largest clones take up 1.4% of the sample. The sample was PBMCs or a T cell subset sorted from them (not recorded which). The receptor set was obtained from a man aged 18 to 30 who had mild COVID-19 (a few samples of this study predate the infection). The sample titles of this study are shuffled in the database, so cell type and time point are left out; the donor was told from shared clones.

This clonotype was observed at least ten times. V gene TRBV7-9 combines with J gene TRBJ2-3, with TRBD2 as a possible D gene (7 bases). Germline CDR1 and CDR2: SEHNR and FQNEAQ (reference sequence). This CDR3 region has 17 residues. Trimming shortened V by 1 base and J by 8 bases, and 22 bases separated the two germline ends. The CDR3 spells CASSLGSGGTRAGTQYF. The CDR3, as DNA: TGTGCCAGCAGCTTAGGTTCGGGGGGCACGCGGGCAGGTACGCAGTATTTT.

This clonotype has just a few counts. The chain recombines TRBV6-2 or TRBV6-3 with TRBJ1-1, with no clear D. Germline V gene lookup returns CDR1 MNHEY and CDR2 SVGEGT. This CDR3 has 14 amino acids. V lost 2 bases and J 0 bases, leaving 7 bases between the germline ends. The CDR3 loop reads CASSYPRVNTEAFF. CDR3 nucleotide sequence: TGTGCCAGCAGTTACCCCCGGGTGAACACTGAAGCTTTCTTT.

This clonotype was detected ten times or more. The chain uses TRBV24-1 and TRBJ2-1; 9 bases line up with TRBD2. V was clipped by 6 bases and J by 7 bases; unmatched bases: 12. The CDR3 contains 16 residues. Germline values: CDR1 KGHDR, CDR2 SFDVKD. The CDR3 region is CATSPPGAGGLNEQFF. CDR3 DNA: TGTGCCACCAGTCCACCCGGGGCGGGGGGGCTTAATGAGCAGTTCTTC.

The chain couples TRBV5-1 to TRBJ1-4; 9 nucleotides agree with TRBD1. Germline trimming cut 4 bases from V and 8 bases from J; bases unmatched to any gene: 12. The V gene's germline CDR1 is SGHRS and CDR2 YFSETQ. There are 16 residues in the CDR3. This CDR3 is CASSRAGQGGNEKLFF. DNA for the CDR3: TGCGCCAGCAGCCGAGCGGGACAGGGAGGTAACGAAAAACTGTTTTTT.

This chain uses TRBV29-1 with TRBJ2-2; the match to TRBD1 covers 10 bases. CDR3 length: 15 amino acids. Looked up from germline, CDR1 is SQVTM and CDR2 is ANQGSEA. The J segment lost 1 base and the V segment lost 7 bases, leaving 6 bases of the junction unmatched. CDR3 sequence reads: CSGRQGAGNTGELFF. In DNA, the CDR3 is TGCAGCGGCAGACAGGGGGCGGGGAACACCGGGGAGCTGTTTTTT.

This clonotype has a count of ten or more. This sequence joins TRBV5-1 and TRBJ2-3; D perhaps matches TRBD1 (5 bases). The CDR3 has 14 residues. The germline gives CDR1 SGHRS, CDR2 YFSETQ. V was pared by 2 bases and J by 0 bases, with 7 bases between. Here the CDR3 reads CASSLGVSTDTQYF. The CDR3, as DNA: TGCGCCAGCAGCTTAGGGGTTAGCACAGATACGCAGTATTTT.

The V call is TRBV11-2, the J call TRBJ1-5; D is undetermined. Germline loops: CDR1 SGHAT, CDR2 FQNNGV. V gave up 5 bases and J gave up 3 bases, with 17 bases separating them. This CDR3 has 16 residues. The CDR3 region is CASSPTVGRINQPQHF. CDR3 bases: TGTGCCAGCAGCCCAACTGTCGGACGGATCAATCAGCCCCAGCATTTT.

The table lists this clonotype with many counts. This chain links TRBV24-1 with TRBJ2-7; D is unresolved. Germline lookup yields CDR1 KGHDR and CDR2 SFDVKD. V shed 1 base and J shed 5 bases, with 11 bases lying between them. The CDR3 runs to 14 residues. The CDR3 spells CATSDFNKKDEQYF. The DNA for the CDR3 is TGTGCCACCAGTGATTTTAACAAAAAGGACGAGCAGTACTTC.

V usage is TRBV12-3 or TRBV12-4 and J usage is TRBJ1-1, with D unresolved. This CDR3 contains 13 residues. Trimming shortened V by 4 bases and J by 1 base, and 7 bases separated the two germline ends. For the CDR3, the DNA is TGTGCCAGCAGTTCCCAATGGAACACTGAAGCTTTCTTT. It specifies CASSSQWNTEAFF.

This clonotype was seen many times. The chain has TRBV12-3 or TRBV12-4 and TRBJ2-7; maybe TRBD2 (6 bases). Trimming shortened V by 6 bases and J by 3 bases, and 18 bases separated the two germline ends. The CDR3 loop spans 15 amino acids. The CDR3 DNA reads TGTGCCAGCAGGGGGGATGTTCTGGGGGGCTACGAGCAGTACTTC. This gives the protein CASRGDVLGGYEQYF.

The chain has TRBV20-1 and TRBJ2-5; TRBD2 matches at 8 bases. Unmatched junction bases numbered 10, after V lost 6 bases and J lost 1 base. The CDR3 contains 15 residues. In germline, CDR1 is DFQATT, CDR2 SNEGSKA (reference sequence). DNA of the CDR3: TGCAGTGCCAACGGGGGCGGGGGGACCCAAGAGACCCAGTACTTC. Translated, it gives CSANGGGGTQETQYF.

This clonotype was seen many times. This sequence joins TRBV5-5 and TRBJ2-3; tentatively, D is TRBD1 (6 bases). Per germline, CDR1 SGHKS and CDR2 YYEKEE (reference sequence). With 3 bases removed from V and 2 bases from J, the gap between germline ends came to 13 bases. The CDR3 loop spans 15 amino acids. DNA for the CDR3: TGTGCCAGCAGCTCGACAGGAGATTTCACAGATACGCAGTATTTT. Translation: CASSSTGDFTDTQYF.

There are many counts of this clonotype. The gene calls are TRBV20-1 and TRBJ1-4; TRBD1 matches 7 bases. From germline, CDR1 is DFQATT and CDR2 SNEGSKA (reference sequence). The V segment lost 6 bases and the J segment 8 bases; nucleotides outside the gene matches: 15. The length of the CDR3 is 15 residues. Here the CDR3 DNA reads TGCAGTGCGCAAATCTCCGGGACACAGGGGGAAAAACTGTTTTTT. As protein: CSAQISGTQGEKLFF.

The sample holds many counts of this clonotype. This rearrangement joins TRBV5-1 to TRBJ2-5, with D possibly TRBD2 on 5 matching bases. Germline V gives CDR1 SGHRS, CDR2 YFSETQ. CDR3 size: 15 residues. The V end was cut by 5 bases, the J end by 5 bases, with 19 bases between. CDR3 sequence: CASSFHRDIEETQYF. Here the CDR3 DNA reads TGCGCCAGCAGTTTCCACCGGGATATCGAGGAGACCCAGTACTTC.

This clonotype was counted at least ten times. The V call is TRBV7-2, the J call TRBJ1-1, with 7 positions matching TRBD1. CDR1 and CDR2 from the germline V gene are SGHTA and FQGNSA. The CDR3 is 14 residues long. V lost 6 bases and J lost 1; bases outside the gene matches: 5. For the CDR3, the DNA is TGTGCCAGCAGAACGGGACAGAGGAACACTGAAGCTTTCTTT. Protein: CASRTGQRNTEAFF.

This clonotype was detected only a few times. The chain is built from TRBV30 and TRBJ1-5; D ambiguous. The CDR3 is made up of 14 amino acids. V lost 4 bases and J lost 5, with 15 bases in between. Germline loops: CDR1 GTSNPN, CDR2 SVGIG (reference sequence). The CDR3 is CAWTLGNRDQPQHF. CDR3 coding DNA: TGTGCCTGGACCCTGGGGAACCGAGATCAGCCCCAGCATTTT.

V is TRBV5-6 and J is TRBJ2-5, with TRBD2 matching 7 bases. Germline lookup yields CDR1 SGHDT and CDR2 YYEEEE. The CDR3 consists of 17 residues. J was trimmed by 5 bases and V by 1 base; bases with no gene match: 14. The CDR3, as DNA: TGTGCCAGCAGCTTGTTCGGTAGCGGGCCGTTGGTGGAGACCCAGTACTTC. Its translation: CASSLFGSGPLVETQYF.

The chain carries TRBV6-1 and TRBJ2-1; 10 bases map to TRBD1. The CDR3 is 15 residues long. Germline CDR1 and CDR2: MNHNS and SASEGT. V gave up 6 bases and J gave up 3 bases; unmatched junction bases: 5. CDR3 DNA: TGTGCCAGCAGACCGACAGGGGGCAGCTACAATGAGCAGTTCTTC. Translation: CASRPTGGSYNEQFF.

On this clonotype: Being one base from a much bigger clone, this may be a read error. The J gene is TRBJ2-1, the V gene TRBV15, with no clear D. The CDR3 is 12 residues long. The germline V and J ends were trimmed by 0 bases and 3 bases, with 0 bases remaining between them. In germline, CDR1 is LNHNV, CDR2 YYDKDF (reference sequence). The CDR3 bases are TGTGCCACCAGCAGAGACTACAATGAGCAGTTCTTC. This sequence encodes CATSRDYNEQFF.

The chain joins TRBV6-2 or TRBV6-3 to TRBJ2-7; D remains ambiguous. This CDR3 comprises 12 residues. CDR1 is MNHEY, CDR2 SVGEGT, per germline. Between the trimmed V and J ends, which lost 5 bases and 6 bases, there was a span of 11 bases. The DNA for the CDR3 is TGTGCCAGCAGTCGACACCCCTCCGAGCAGTACGTC. The encoded protein is CASSRHPSEQYV.

The CDR3 here is CASSSGGDGNTIYF. CDR3 DNA sequence: TGTGCCAGCAGCTCAGGGGGTGACGGAAACACCATATATTTT. The chain couples TRBV28 to TRBJ1-3; 7 nucleotides line up with TRBD1. This CDR3 contains 14 residues. V was clipped by 6 bases and J by 4 bases; unmatched bases: 6. CDR1 and CDR2 from the germline V gene are MDHEN and SYDVKM.

Only a few counts were recorded for this clonotype. In DNA form, the CDR3 reads TGTGCCAGCAGTTTCGCGGGACATCTCGCACTAGCCAAAAACATTCAGTACTTC. Translation: CASSFAGHLALAKNIQYF. The chain combines TRBV6-2 or TRBV6-3 with TRBJ2-4; D possibly uses TRBD1 or TRBD2 (6 bases each). Germline V gene data show CDR1 as MNHEY and CDR2 as SVGEGT. Trimming took off 4 bases at V and 0 bases at J, with 19 bases between the two ends. CDR3 length: 18 amino acids.

The chain uses TRBV5-6 and TRBJ2-1; 11 nucleotides align to TRBD2. The trim removed 4 bases at V and 1 base at J, leaving 10 bases unmatched. This CDR3 comprises 18 residues. Germline V gives CDR1 SGHDT, CDR2 YYEEEE. The CDR3 nucleotides are TGTGCCAGCAGCCTGGGACTAGCGGTCGCTCGTTCCTACAATGAGCAGTTCTTC. Translation: CASSLGLAVARSYNEQFF.

This clonotype was observed a few times. The chain uses TRBV3-1 and TRBJ2-3; D perhaps matches TRBD2 (6 bases). This CDR3 is 16 amino acids long. CDR1 and CDR2 (germline): LGHDT, YNNKEL (reference sequence). Trimming removed 5 bases from V and 2 bases from J, with 17 bases in between. In nucleotides, the CDR3 is TGTGCCAGCAGCTACCCCGGGACTCCAACCACAGATACGCAGTATTTT. As protein: CASSYPGTPTTDTQYF.

This chain links TRBV5-8 with TRBJ2-6; D unresolved. The CDR3 consists of 14 residues. CDR1 is SGHTS and CDR2 is YDEGEE in the germline V gene. V was pared by 7 bases and J by 4 bases, with 12 bases between. CDR3 residues: CASGDMRGANVLTF. The CDR3 nucleotides are TGTGCCAGCGGCGATATGAGGGGGGCCAACGTCCTGACTTTC.

V and J are TRBV7-9 and TRBJ2-5, with TRBD1 identical over 9 bases. Germline lookup yields CDR1 SEHNR and CDR2 FQNEAQ (reference sequence). With 2 bases clipped from V and 1 base from J, the junction kept 14 bases outside the gene matches. This CDR3 has 19 residues. As DNA, the CDR3 is TGTGCCAGCAGCTTATCTCCGTGGGGGACAGGGTATCTCCAAGAGACCCAGTACTTC. Amino acid sequence: CASSLSPWGTGYLQETQYF. The complete variable domain, with remaining parts taken from reference TRBV7-9 and TRBJ2-5, reads DTGVSQNPRHKITKRGQNVTFRCDPISEHNRLYWYRQTLGQGPEFLTYFQNEAQLEKSRLLSDRFSAERPKGSFSTLEIQRTEQGDSAMYLCASSLSPWGTGYLQETQYFGPGTRLLVL.

This chain links TRBV9 with TRBJ2-2; D possibly corresponds to TRBD2 (6 bases). Germline CDR1 and CDR2: SGDLS and YYNGEE. The length of the CDR3 is 16 residues. With 4 bases removed from V and 0 bases from J, the gap between germline ends came to 13 bases. CDR3 nucleotides: TGTGCCAGCAGCCCGGGAGCACCGTCGAACACCGGGGAGCTGTTTTTT. Amino acids: CASSPGAPSNTGELFF.